This paragraph covers one TCR beta chain sequence. Its target is unknown. This sample was included in a study of cytomegalovirus exposure and HLA in healthy donors. Study-level background: A subsequent analysis reported that the 110 or so validation repertoires were produced on the same platform that had also been used for the 500 to 700 first-cohort repertoires. Findings and caveats of the study: A few chains tied to CMV proved CMV antigen-specific in vitro. The authors enumerated 164 TCR beta chains as linked to cytomegalovirus.

Separation from the approximately 710-subject first cohort characterized the roughly 110-subject validation cohort, to which the donors belonged. The CDR3 has 14 residues. Germline V gives CDR1 MDHEN, CDR2 SYDVKM. V was clipped by 3 bases and J by 8 bases; unmatched bases: 5. Profiled with immunoSEQ multiplex PCR; TCRdb holds only in-frame clones, not every one. The data contain tens of thousands of clones, about 95% of them seen just once; the ten biggest clones take up 2% to 2.5%. The genes are TRBV28 and TRBJ1-3; TRBD1 matches 9 bases. Sequenced sample: PBMCs. This clonotype originated in a young man in good health and CMV-seronegative. The CDR3 DNA follows: TGTGCCAGCAGTTTCTCGGACAGGGGTTACACCATATATTTT. It encodes CASSFSDRGYTIYF. The variable domain in full, with the rest retrieved from reference TRBV28 and TRBJ1-3, is DVKVTQSSRYLVKRTGEKVFLECVQDMDHENMFWYRQDPGLGLRLIYFSYDVKMKEKGDIPEGYSVSREKKERFSLILESASTNQTSMYLCASSFSDRGYTIYFGEGSWLTVV.